These 23 T cell receptor beta chains were sequenced from one sample in a study of blood T cell repertoires in COVID-19. Only in-frame clones appear in the TCRdb table, and some are missing; sequencing was by immunoSEQ multiplex PCR. The data contain fewer than 300,000 clones, roughly 90% of them singletons. Sequenced material: peripheral blood. The source is a woman aged 30 to 39 with COVID-19, enrolled during active disease.

Concerning this clone: The sample contains more than one DNA sequence encoding this CDR3. The rearrangement joins TRBV2 to TRBJ2-5; 8 bases are shared with TRBD2. J was trimmed by 5 bases and V by 6 bases; bases with no gene match: 2. This CDR3 is built from 12 residues. The V gene's germline CDR1 is SNHLY and CDR2 FYNNEI. CDR3 residues: CASRTSGETQYF. The CDR3 bases are TGTGCCAGCAGAACTAGCGGTGAGACCCAGTACTTC.

The chain joins TRBV27 to TRBJ1-5; D might be TRBD1 (6 bases). Per the germline V gene, CDR1 is MNHEY and CDR2 is SMNVEV (reference sequence). The CDR3 consists of 14 residues. Trimming pared 8 bases from V and 1 base from J, leaving 12 bases between. CDR3 residues: CASGGGGSNQPQHF. In nucleotides, the CDR3 is TGTGCCAGCGGAGGGGGGGGGAGCAATCAGCCCCAGCATTTT.

The chain is built from TRBV5-4 and TRBJ2-1; TRBD2 might be the D (6 bases). The CDR3 sequence is 15 residues long. Germline lookup yields CDR1 SGHNT and CDR2 YYREEE (reference sequence). The ends were cut back, 0 bases at V and 2 bases at J, with 9 bases in the middle. Here the CDR3 DNA reads TGTGCCAGCAGCTTGGCGGGAGAGACCTACAATGAGCAGTTCTTC. It specifies CASSLAGETYNEQFF. Full variable domain (missing parts from reference TRBV5-4 and TRBJ2-1): ETGVTQSPTHLIKTRGQQVTLRCSSQSGHNTVSWYQQALGQGPQFIFQYYREEENGRGNFPPRFSGLQFPNYSSELNVNALELDDSALYLCASSLAGETYNEQFFGPGTRLTVL.

This clone was detected once. The chain recombines TRBV12-3 or TRBV12-4 with TRBJ1-5; TRBD1 matches 7 bases. This CDR3 region has 11 residues. J gave up 13 bases and V 4 bases, and 4 bases lay outside the gene matches. As DNA, the CDR3 is TGTGCCAGCAGTTCGGGACAGTCACAGCATTTT. Translation: CASSSGQSQHF.

This chain joins TRBV7-9 and TRBJ1-1, with 7 bases that match TRBD1. The CDR3 extends over 13 amino acids. J lost 6 bases, V lost 6 bases, and 7 bases had no gene match. Germline CDR1 reads SEHNR; CDR2 reads FQNEAQ (reference sequence). CDR3 protein: CASRADRAAEAFF. The DNA of the CDR3 is TGTGCCAGCAGAGCTGACAGGGCTGCTGAAGCTTTCTTT.

The chain is built from TRBV2 and TRBJ2-7; 11 bases are shared with TRBD2. This CDR3 is 12 amino acids long. Germline V lookup: CDR1 SNHLY, CDR2 FYNNEI. V gave up 6 bases and J gave up 5 bases; unmatched junction bases: 0. In DNA, the CDR3 is TGTGCCAGCAGACTAGCGGGAGACGAGCAGTACTTC. Translation: CASRLAGDEQYF.

V is TRBV7-8 and J is TRBJ2-2; D might be TRBD1 (6 bases). The length of the CDR3 is 18 residues. Trimming cost V 5 bases and J 1 base, with 20 bases left between them. Germline V gene sequence: CDR1 SGHVS, CDR2 FQNEAQ. The CDR3 DNA reads as TGTGCCAGCAGCCCGGGTGCTGGGGGACACCAGAACACCGGGGAGCTGTTTTTT. Translation gives CASSPGAGGHQNTGELFF.

The chain uses TRBV20-1 and TRBJ2-3; perhaps TRBD2 as D (5 bases). V dropped 3 bases and J dropped 6 bases, with 7 bases sitting between them. The germline V gene encodes CDR1 DFQATT and CDR2 SNEGSKA (reference sequence). The CDR3 is made up of 11 amino acids. Here the CDR3 reads CSARTGDTQYF. DNA of the CDR3: TGCAGTGCTAGGACGGGGGATACGCAGTATTTT.

This chain connects TRBV11-2 to TRBJ1-6, with 8 bases identical to TRBD1. V shed 3 bases and J 9 bases; nucleotides not matched to a gene: 4. Germline V CDR1 and CDR2: SGHAT, FQNNGV. The CDR3 spans 14 residues. The CDR3 is CASSLRQGSSPLHF. CDR3 in DNA: TGTGCCAGCAGCTTGAGACAGGGGAGTTCACCCCTCCACTTT.

The chain uses TRBV2 and TRBJ1-1; a weak D match, TRBD1 (5 bases). With 7 bases removed from V and 4 bases from J, the gap between germline ends came to 16 bases. This CDR3 is 14 amino acids long. From germline, CDR1 is SNHLY and CDR2 FYNNEI. CDR3: CASNDGRVFTEAFF. CDR3 DNA: TGTGCCAGCAACGACGGCAGGGTTTTCACTGAAGCTTTCTTT. Looking up the rest from reference TRBV2 and TRBJ1-1 gives the full variable domain: EPEVTQTPSHQVTQMGQEVILRCVPISNHLYFYWYRQILGQKVEFLVSFYNNEISEKSEIFDDQFSVERPDGSNFTLKIRSTKLEDSAMYFCASNDGRVFTEAFFGQGTRLTVV.

CDR3 sequence (DNA): TGCAGCGTTGTGCAACTATCCAATGAGCAGTTCTTC. This gives the protein CSVVQLSNEQFF. V and J are TRBV29-1 and TRBJ2-1; D not resolved. The CDR3 is 12 amino acids. Trimming stripped 4 bases from V and 6 bases from J, with 10 bases between. Germline CDR1 is SQVTM and CDR2 is ANQGSEA.

This clone was found once. The gene calls are TRBV7-7 and TRBJ2-1, with 10 bases fitting TRBD2. CDR3 length: 17 residues. Germline CDR1 SSHAT, CDR2 FNYEAQ (reference sequence). With V trimmed by 1 base and J by 3 bases, 6 bases remained unmatched. The CDR3 DNA follows: TGTGCCAGCAGCTTAGAGCCTAGCGGGAGTTACTACAATGAGCAGTTCTTC. Translation: CASSLEPSGSYYNEQFF.

The rearrangement joins TRBV6-2 or TRBV6-3 to TRBJ1-1, with 7 bases identical to TRBD1. Trimming at V came to 5 bases and at J to 1 base, leaving 7 bases not matched to a gene. The CDR3 consists of 15 residues. Germline V gene sequence: CDR1 MNHEY, CDR2 SVGEGT. The CDR3 here is CASSDRVGENTEAFF. CDR3 DNA sequence: TGTGCCAGCAGTGACAGGGTTGGGGAGAACACTGAAGCTTTCTTT.

V and J are TRBV28 and TRBJ2-5; 10 nucleotides align to TRBD2. Looked up from germline, CDR1 is MDHEN and CDR2 is SYDVKM. After removal of 5 bases from V and 4 bases from J, the junction contained 4 bases not matched to a gene. The CDR3 runs to 14 residues. The CDR3 here is CASSQSGRAETQYF. The CDR3 DNA follows: TGTGCCAGCAGTCAGAGCGGGAGGGCAGAGACCCAGTACTTC.

This clone was found a few times. V and J are TRBV15 and TRBJ2-6; TRBD1 matches 9 bases. Per germline, CDR1 LNHNV and CDR2 YYDKDF (reference sequence). J gave up 4 bases and V 1 base, and 2 bases lay outside the gene matches. The CDR3 runs 16 residues. The CDR3 DNA reads as TGTGCCACCAGCAGAGCCGGGACAGGGGGGGCCAACGTCCTGACTTTC. It codes for CATSRAGTGGANVLTF.

The chain combines TRBV29-1 with TRBJ2-1, with 7 bases identical to TRBD2. CDR1 and CDR2 from the germline V gene are SQVTM and ANQGSEA. This CDR3 has 15 amino acids. With V trimmed by 1 base and J by 4 bases, 7 bases remained unmatched. The chain's CDR3 is CSVEGTRSPYNEQFF. CDR3 DNA: TGCAGCGTTGAAGGGACTAGGAGCCCGTACAATGAGCAGTTCTTC.

The J gene is TRBJ1-1, the V gene TRBV5-4; D is ambiguous. Germline CDR1 is SGHNT and CDR2 is YYREEE (reference sequence). This CDR3 spans 13 amino acids. V was cut by 1 base and J by 1 base, with 5 bases left in between. The chain's CDR3 is CASSLTENTEAFF. The CDR3 nucleotides read TGTGCCAGCAGCTTGACTGAGAACACTGAAGCTTTCTTT.

This chain links TRBV18 with TRBJ2-7; no clear D. Germline lookup yields CDR1 KGHSH and CDR2 LQKENI. The CDR3 has 13 amino acids. Trimming pared 2 bases from V and 3 bases from J, leaving 8 bases between. In nucleotides, the CDR3 is TGTGCCAGCTCACCAGGCCGTGACTACGAGCAGTACTTC. Translating gives CASSPGRDYEQYF.

The V call is TRBV4-1, the J call TRBJ1-2; D is unresolved. Trimming left V 1 base short and J 1 base short, with 10 bases between. CDR3 length equals 15 residues. Looked up from germline, CDR1 is MGHRA and CDR2 is YSYEKL. CDR3 loop: CASSQVAFDNYGYTF. CDR3 DNA: TGCGCCAGCAGCCAAGTTGCGTTTGATAACTATGGCTACACCTTC.

V gene TRBV5-1 combines with J gene TRBJ1-5; TRBD1 matches 9 bases. V dropped 4 bases and J dropped 5; count of bases not matched to a gene: 7. Germline V gives CDR1 SGHRS, CDR2 YFSETQ. CDR3 length: 15 residues. The CDR3 region is CASSLSGQGDQPQHF. CDR3 coding DNA: TGCGCCAGCAGCCTCTCGGGACAGGGAGATCAGCCCCAGCATTTT.

The chain links TRBV24-1 to TRBJ2-1; D call uncertain. The germline gives CDR1 KGHDR, CDR2 SFDVKD. This CDR3 has 13 residues. V lost 3 bases, J lost 12 bases, and 14 bases lay in between. CDR3 bases: TGTGCCACCAGTGATCCACCTACTGAGTGGCAGTTCTTC. Translated: CATSDPPTEWQFF.

The rearrangement joins TRBV6-5 to TRBJ1-1; 7 bases match TRBD1. From germline, CDR1 is MNHEY and CDR2 SVGAGI. This CDR3 contains 14 residues. J was trimmed by 0 bases and V by 10 bases; bases with no gene match: 8. The CDR3 is CATRETGLNTEAFF. For the CDR3, the DNA is TGTGCCACCCGAGAGACAGGGCTGAACACTGAAGCTTTCTTT.

This sequence joins TRBV2 and TRBJ1-5; D perhaps matches TRBD1 (5 bases). V was cut by 6 bases and J by 0 bases, with 9 bases left in between. CDR3 size: 14 residues. Germline lookup yields CDR1 SNHLY and CDR2 FYNNEI. As DNA, the CDR3 is TGTGCCAGCAGATGGGGGGATAGCAATCAGCCCCAGCATTTT. Protein: CASRWGDSNQPQHF.